This T cell receptor (beta chain) appears in the sequencing data of a study of blood T cell repertoires in COVID-19. Overall study: COVID-19 samples collected from the United States, Italy and Spain covered acute and convalescent phases. The analysed material was cDNA or gDNA that came from T cells, B-cell-depleted T cells, or PBMCs.

Original processing methods: It was from reference gene primer amplification that nucleated cell counts were estimated. Sequencing used immunoSEQ multiplex PCR; TCRdb keeps in-frame clones, though not all of them. That table supplies the V and J calls and clone size; D and trimming were determined from the DNA. The sample has around 260,000 clones, roughly 88% seen once. The Seattle site enrolled patients during active infection and followed them longitudinally. The germline V gene encodes CDR1 MNHEY and CDR2 SVGAGI. The CDR3 sequence is 15 residues long. Losses at the gene ends were 2 bases for V and 5 bases for J; bases not matched to a gene: 5.

This chain connects TRBV6-5 to TRBJ1-1; the match to TRBD1 covers 10 bases. The TCR comes from a human donor with COVID-19, enrolled during active disease. The donor label of this sample is uncertain. Input material: peripheral blood. The CDR3 DNA sequence: TGTGCCAGCAGTTACATGACAGGGGGCAAGACTGAAGCTTTCTTT. This encodes CASSYMTGGKTEAFF.